Sequencing of this T cell receptor (beta chain) was carried out in a study of shared clonotypes between healthy human individuals. Germline V gene data show CDR1 as LGHNA and CDR2 as YSLEER. With 1 base clipped from V and 5 bases from J, the junction kept 5 bases outside the gene matches. The CDR3 is 18 amino acids. This clone has only a few counts. Donation came from healthy HIV-negative adults that had no recent acute infections or vaccinations. Original data processing: Junction-only sequences without quality scores were provided by ImmunoSEQ, so filtering was different. Sequencing was performed with immunoSEQ multiplex PCR; in TCRdb, only in-frame clones are kept and a portion is missing. V and J calls and clone size follow that table, whereas D and trimming were derived from the DNA. The table records over a million clones, roughly 80% of them present only once.

The chain is built from TRBV4-3 and TRBJ2-2; 15 bases line up with TRBD2. The receptor's source is a man aged 18 to 29 in good health. The sequenced sample was memory CD4+ T cells sorted from blood. Subset defined: CD45RA-negative fraction. CDR3 nucleotide sequence: TGCGCCAGCAGCCAAGGTGGACTAGCGGGAGGGAGGACCGGGGAGCTGTTTTTT. It is translated as CASSQGGLAGGRTGELFF.